This T cell receptor (beta chain) was found in a study of cytomegalovirus exposure and HLA in healthy donors. Findings of the study overall: As immune exposure information, only CMV serostatus was available.

Trimming removed 3 bases at V and 8 bases at J, with 15 bases between. Germline V CDR1 and CDR2: MDHEN, SYDVKM. The CDR3 sequence is 14 residues long. Primers included in the PCR were 60 Vbeta and 13 Jbeta primers. Some clones are missing from TCRdb's copy, which holds only in-frame ones; the method was immunoSEQ multiplex PCR. This sample contains some 130,000 clones. Comments on this clone: Its antigen is undetermined.

Material for sequencing was PBMCs. This sequence was found in a woman in her sixties in good health and CMV-seronegative. The V gene is TRBV28, the J gene TRBJ2-3; no definite D call. CDR3 DNA sequence: TGTGCCAGCAGTTTCTTTGGTTCTAGAGGTACGCAGTATTTT. Protein: CASSFFGSRGTQYF.